These 20 T cell receptor beta chains originate from one sample sequenced in a study of T cells after somatic rescue of genetic block. Some clones are missing from TCRdb's copy, which holds only in-frame ones; the method was immunoSEQ multiplex PCR. The sample lists tens of thousands of clones, 80% to 90% occurring once. The sequenced material came from peripheral blood mononuclear cells (PBMCs). The receptors here all came from a woman under 30.

V and J are TRBV28 and TRBJ2-4, with D possibly TRBD2 on 5 matching bases. Between the trimmed V and J ends, which lost 6 bases and 0 bases, there was a span of 15 bases. There are 16 residues in the CDR3. CDR1 is MDHEN and CDR2 is SYDVKM in the germline V gene. CDR3: CASSLRTSVAKNIQYF. For the CDR3, the DNA is TGTGCCAGCAGCCTCAGAACTAGTGTAGCCAAAAACATTCAGTACTTC.

The chain links TRBV28 to TRBJ2-7; TRBD2 aligns across 7 bases. Per germline, CDR1 MDHEN and CDR2 SYDVKM. This CDR3 comprises 16 residues. J was trimmed by 2 bases and V by 5 bases; bases with no gene match: 12. In nucleotides, the CDR3 is TGTGCCAGCAGTAGCCCGGGCGGGAGAGTAACCTACGAGCAGTACTTC. Its translation: CASSSPGGRVTYEQYF.

This sequence joins TRBV7-9 and TRBJ1-4; 7 bases match TRBD1. V dropped 5 bases and J dropped 6; count of bases not matched to a gene: 6. The germline V gene has CDR1 SEHNR and CDR2 FQNEAQ (reference sequence). The CDR3 spans 14 residues. CDR3 amino acids: CASSPGQYHEKLFF. The CDR3 bases are TGTGCCAGCAGCCCGGGACAGTATCATGAAAAACTGTTTTTT.

The chain joins TRBV10-3 to TRBJ2-3; D might be TRBD2 (7 bases). V lost 0 bases and J 4 bases, leaving 23 bases between the germline ends. Germline-derived CDR1 and CDR2 are ENHRY and SYGVKD. The CDR3 has 19 amino acids. The CDR3 sequence: CAISESEGAEGGQSDTQYF. CDR3 bases: TGTGCCATCAGTGAGTCGGAAGGGGCCGAGGGGGGGCAATCAGATACGCAGTATTTT.

V and J are TRBV7-6 and TRBJ2-7; D perhaps matches TRBD2 (6 bases). CDR1 is SGHVS and CDR2 is FNYEAQ in the germline V gene. There are 15 residues in the CDR3. The V end was cut by 3 bases, the J end by 6 bases, with 18 bases between. CDR3 in amino acids: CASSFSGLRFREQYF. CDR3 nucleotides: TGTGCCAGCAGCTTTTCGGGACTTCGGTTCCGCGAGCAGTACTTC.

The chain joins TRBV18 to TRBJ2-7, with D hard to call. V was trimmed by 6 bases and J by 0 bases, leaving 9 bases between them. CDR1 KGHSH and CDR2 LQKENI come from the germline V gene. The CDR3 runs 13 residues. CDR3 amino acids: CASSSASSYEQYF. As DNA, the CDR3 is TGTGCCAGCTCGTCGGCCAGCTCCTACGAGCAGTACTTC.

This clone was seen a single time. The chain has TRBV25-1 and TRBJ2-2; maybe TRBD1 (5 bases). This CDR3 region has 13 residues. Trimming removed 3 bases at V and 6 bases at J, with 8 bases between. CDR1 and CDR2 (germline): MGHDK, SYGVNS. CDR3 loop: CASSDTGPGELFF. In DNA, the CDR3 is TGTGCCAGCAGTGACACAGGTCCCGGGGAGCTGTTTTTT. The variable domain in full, with the rest retrieved from reference TRBV25-1 and TRBJ2-2, is EADIYQTPRYLVIGTGKKITLECSQTMGHDKMYWYQQDPGMELHLIHYSYGVNSTEKGDLSSESTVSRIRTEHFPLTLESARPSHTSQYLCASSDTGPGELFFGEGSRLTVL.

This clone has just a few counts. The chain couples TRBV7-2 to TRBJ2-1; 11 positions agree with TRBD1. Losses at the gene ends were 7 bases for V and 8 bases for J; bases not matched to a gene: 16. The CDR3 is 17 amino acids. Germline V gene data show CDR1 as SGHTA and CDR2 as FQGNSA. CDR3 amino acids: CASINNSRTGGVYEQFF. The CDR3 DNA sequence: TGTGCCAGCATCAACAATTCCCGGACAGGGGGCGTCTATGAGCAGTTCTTC.

Regarding this clone: An end of the junction differs from the germline gene, which may be a read error. The V and J genes are TRBV6-1 and TRBJ1-2; D is undetermined. Germline V gene sequence: CDR1 MNHNS, CDR2 SASEGT. The CDR3 length is 14 residues. For the CDR3, the DNA is TGTGCCAGCGGTGAAGGAACAGCCAACTATGGCTACACCTTC. Translation gives CASGEGTANYGYTF.

The chain employs TRBV18 and TRBJ2-2; TRBD1 matches 8 bases. V trimming: 3 bases; J trimming: 2 bases; junction bases outside the gene matches: 5. The CDR3 length is 16 residues. Germline assignment: CDR1 KGHSH and CDR2 LQKENI. This CDR3 is CASSPSTGANTGELFF. The CDR3 DNA follows: TGTGCCAGCTCACCCTCGACAGGGGCCAACACCGGGGAGCTGTTTTTT.

This rearrangement joins TRBV30 to TRBJ1-1; D unclear. Trimming removed 0 bases at V and 4 bases at J, with 9 bases between. The CDR3 extends over 13 amino acids. Germline CDR1 reads GTSNPN; CDR2 reads SVGIG (reference sequence). The DNA for the CDR3 is TGTGCCTGGAGTGTAGGGAGGGCCACTGAAGCTTTCTTT. This encodes CAWSVGRATEAFF.

V gene TRBV7-8 combines with J gene TRBJ2-3, with a weak D call TRBD1 (6 bases). There are 14 residues in the CDR3. Germline-derived CDR1 and CDR2 are SGHVS and FQNEAQ. V lost 1 base and J 1 base, leaving 6 bases between the germline ends. As DNA, the CDR3 is TGTGCCAGCAGCTTAGGGACAGGCACAGATACGCAGTATTTT. The encoded protein is CASSLGTGTDTQYF.

The chain is built from TRBV5-1 and TRBJ2-6; D perhaps matches TRBD2 (5 bases). This CDR3 comprises 19 residues. The germline CDR1 and CDR2 sequences are SGHRS and YFSETQ. Trimming took off 3 bases at V and 3 bases at J, with 22 bases between the two ends. In DNA form, the CDR3 reads TGCGCCAGCAGCTCGCGACCCCAAGTCCGAGAGGGTGGGGCCAACGTCCTGACTTTC. It encodes CASSSRPQVREGGANVLTF.

This clone was seen a few times. This rearrangement joins TRBV2 to TRBJ1-1; no clear D gene. This CDR3 comprises 13 residues. Germline V gene lookup returns CDR1 SNHLY and CDR2 FYNNEI. V was clipped by 10 bases and J by 0 bases, with 12 bases between them. The CDR3 region is CAIPNTLNTEAFF. The CDR3 region has the DNA TGTGCCATTCCAAACACCCTGAACACTGAAGCTTTCTTT.

The chain has TRBV10-3 and TRBJ2-7, with D hard to call. The CDR3 length is 14 residues. Per germline, CDR1 ENHRY and CDR2 SYGVKD. Trimming cost V 0 bases and J 0 bases, with 6 bases left between them. As DNA, the CDR3 is TGTGCCATCAGTGAGTCGGTCGGCTCCTACGAGCAGTACTTC. Translated: CAISESVGSYEQYF.

V usage is TRBV27 and J usage is TRBJ2-5; 9 bases agree with TRBD2. The CDR3 consists of 16 residues. V was pared by 5 bases and J by 5 bases, with 12 bases of the junction left unmatched. The V gene's germline CDR1 is MNHEY and CDR2 SMNVEV (reference sequence). Here the CDR3 DNA reads TGTGCCAGCAGTGGCCGACTAGCGGCGGGCGGGGAGACCCAGTACTTC. This codes for CASSGRLAAGGETQYF.

The table lists this clone with a count of one. This chain connects TRBV28 to TRBJ1-2; 9 bases fit TRBD1. The CDR3 extends over 13 amino acids. V lost 5 bases, J lost 8 bases, and 6 bases stayed unmatched. CDR1 is MDHEN and CDR2 is SYDVKM in the germline V gene. The CDR3 region has the DNA TGTGCCAGCAGTCTACAGGGGGCCATGGGCTACACCTTC. It yields the protein CASSLQGAMGYTF.

V is TRBV6-4 and J is TRBJ2-2; 13 bases are shared with TRBD2. Germline CDR1 and CDR2: MRHNA and SNTAGT. The CDR3 covers 17 residues. V was pared by 0 bases and J by 7 bases, with 5 bases of the junction left unmatched. CDR3 in DNA: TGTGCCAGCAGTGACTCGAGACTAGCGGGAGGTTTCGGGGAGCTGTTTTTT. This sequence encodes CASSDSRLAGGFGELFF.

J is TRBJ2-3 and V is TRBV19; 8 bases match TRBD1. CDR1 and CDR2 from the germline V gene are LNHDA and SQIVND (reference sequence). The CDR3 consists of 14 residues. V gave up 9 bases and J gave up 3 bases; unmatched junction bases: 8. CDR3 nucleotides: TGTGCCAGCGACGGACAGGGTGGGACAGATACGCAGTATTTT. Translating it yields CASDGQGGTDTQYF.

V is TRBV7-9 and J is TRBJ1-5, with D unclear. Germline V CDR1 and CDR2: SEHNR, FQNEAQ (reference sequence). The CDR3 consists of 15 residues. The V end lost 3 bases, the J end lost 1 base, and 10 bases lay between the germline ends. The CDR3 nucleotides are TGTGCCAGCAGCTTCGACCCGGGGAGCAATCAGCCCCAGCATTTT. Residues: CASSFDPGSNQPQHF.